This T cell receptor beta chain was identified in a study of T-cell memory formation after mild COVID-19. Study context: TCR clusters showed largely donor specificity. Study-wide findings and caveats: Some clones that responded were present in memory (sampled pre-infection), which suggests cross-reactive memory joined.

TCRdb itself ran the 5' RACE reads through MiXCR, one entry per CDR3 protein. The sample consists of roughly 480,000 distinct CDR3 sequences, 20% to 30% of them appearing once. With regard to this clonotype: Antigen: not known.

CDR1 is SGHTA, CDR2 FQGNSA, per germline. J gave up 0 bases and V 5 bases, and 3 bases lay outside the gene matches. The CDR3 runs 14 residues. This chain uses TRBV7-2 with TRBJ2-5; 7 positions match TRBD2. The sequence was obtained from an adult woman who had mild COVID-19 (a few samples of this study predate the infection). Cell type and time point are not known. Sequencing used PBMCs or a T cell subset sorted from them (not recorded which). The CDR3 DNA sequence: TGTGCCAGCAGCCTGGGGGGGAACCAAGAGACCCAGTACTTC. Its protein product is CASSLGGNQETQYF.